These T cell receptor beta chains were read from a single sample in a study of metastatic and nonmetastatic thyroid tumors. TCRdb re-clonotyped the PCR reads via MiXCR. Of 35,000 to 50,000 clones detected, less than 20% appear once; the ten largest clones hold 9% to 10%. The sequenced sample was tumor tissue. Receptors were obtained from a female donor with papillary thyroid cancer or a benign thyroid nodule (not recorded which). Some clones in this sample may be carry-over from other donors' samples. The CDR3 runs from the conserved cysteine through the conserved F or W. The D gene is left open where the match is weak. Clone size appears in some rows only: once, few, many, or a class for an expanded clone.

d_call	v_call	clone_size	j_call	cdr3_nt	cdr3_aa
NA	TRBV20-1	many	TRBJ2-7	TGCAGTGCCACCACTGGGGGGCTCGACTTCGACGAGCAGTACTTC	CSATTGGLDFDEQYF
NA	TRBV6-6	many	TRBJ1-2	TGTGCCAGCAGTTACGATGGGAGAGGAGGCTATGGCTACACCTTC	CASSYDGRGGYGYTF
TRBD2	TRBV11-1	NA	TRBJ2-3	TGTGCCAGCAGCTTAAGGAGCGGGGCAGGGAGCACAGATACGCAGTATTTT	CASSLRSGAGSTDTQYF
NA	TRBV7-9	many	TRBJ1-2	TGTGCCAGCAGCTTTACGGAGGGAGGCGGCTACACCTTC	CASSFTEGGGYTF
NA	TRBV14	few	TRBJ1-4	TGTGCCAGCAGCCAAAGACAGGTCCCTAATGAAAAACTGTTTTTT	CASSQRQVPNEKLFF
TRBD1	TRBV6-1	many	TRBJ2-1	TGTGCCAGCAGCAGGACAGGGGATGAGCAGTTCTTC	CASSRTGDEQFF
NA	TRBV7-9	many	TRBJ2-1	TGTGCCAGCAGCTTACCGCTTAACTACAATGAGCAGTTCTTC	CASSLPLNYNEQFF
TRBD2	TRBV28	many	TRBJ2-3	TGTGCCAGCATAACTAGCGGGAGCACAGATACGCAGTATTTT	CASITSGSTDTQYF
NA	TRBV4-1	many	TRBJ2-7	TGCGCCAGCAGCCAAGATTGGGGGCCCTCTCCGGCGCAGTACTTC	CASSQDWGPSPAQYF
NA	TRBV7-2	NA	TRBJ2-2	TGTTCCAGCACCCTAGTCGGTGGAGTTACCGGGGAGCTGTTTTTT	CSSTLVGGVTGELFF
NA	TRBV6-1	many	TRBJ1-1	TGTGCCAGCAGGGGGGACACCTCGAACACTGAAGCTTTCTTT	CASRGDTSNTEAFF
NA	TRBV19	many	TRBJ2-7	TGTGCCAGTAGTATAGTAAACAGGGGAGGCGAGCAGTACTTC	CASSIVNRGGEQYF